This T cell receptor (beta chain) originates from a study of OX40 agonist ivuxolimab in advanced cancers. CDR3 length equals 14 residues. J lost 7 bases, V lost 5 bases, and 7 bases had no gene match. Per germline, CDR1 SQVTM and CDR2 ANQGSEA. Sequencing was performed with immunoSEQ multiplex PCR; in TCRdb, only in-frame clones are kept and a portion is missing. The sample holds some 97,000 clones, about 88% seen once. This rearrangement joins TRBV29-1 to TRBJ2-1, with 11 bases identical to TRBD2. This clonotype was sampled from an adult with an advanced solid tumor such as melanoma, head and neck, liver or kidney cancer. Material: CD4+ or CD8+ T cells sorted from blood, obtained in a trial of the OX40 agonist ivuxolimab. The CDR3 here is CSVRSSGRTNEQFF. DNA of the CDR3: TGCAGCGTTCGGTCTAGCGGGAGGACAAATGAGCAGTTCTTC.